The T cell receptor (beta chain) under discussion was sequenced for a study of cytomegalovirus exposure and HLA in healthy donors. Study-level background: Earlier sequencing of about 179 million T cells yielded nearly 120 million unique TCR beta sequences. Notes on the study in general: The study flagged some 180 TCR beta chains as cytomegalovirus-associated. In a later analysis, HLA-C alleles had the fewest associated TCRs, DRB1 alleles the most. A classifier reportedly called cytomegalovirus status with high sensitivity and specificity.

The CDR3 sequence is 15 residues long. V was clipped by 4 bases and J by 4 bases, with 14 bases between them. Per the germline V gene, CDR1 is MGHRA and CDR2 is YSYEKL. Worth noting for this clone: The target antigen is unknown.

Use of 60 Vbeta and 13 Jbeta primers characterized the PCR. Repertoires were generated with immunoSEQ multiplex PCR, while TCRdb's copy carries only in-frame clones and drops some. The sample includes approximately 300,000 clones, 75% to 90% of them seen just once. Sequencing was performed on PBMCs. The sequence derives from a girl aged 2 to 9 in good health and CMV-seronegative. The rearrangement joins TRBV4-1 to TRBJ2-1; D is perhaps TRBD2 (5 bases). The CDR3 region is CASSLLALLYNEQFF. The CDR3 bases are TGCGCCAGCAGCCTTCTAGCCCTCCTATACAATGAGCAGTTCTTC.